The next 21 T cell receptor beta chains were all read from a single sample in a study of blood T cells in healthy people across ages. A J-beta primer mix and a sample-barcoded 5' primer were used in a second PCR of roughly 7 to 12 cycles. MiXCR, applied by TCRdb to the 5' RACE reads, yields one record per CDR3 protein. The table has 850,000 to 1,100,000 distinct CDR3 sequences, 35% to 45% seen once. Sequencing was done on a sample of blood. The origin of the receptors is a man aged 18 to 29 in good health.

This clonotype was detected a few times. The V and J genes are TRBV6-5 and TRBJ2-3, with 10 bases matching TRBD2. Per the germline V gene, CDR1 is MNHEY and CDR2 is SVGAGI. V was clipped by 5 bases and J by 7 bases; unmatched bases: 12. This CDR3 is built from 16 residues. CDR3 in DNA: TGTGCCAGCAGTCGACACCCCGGGACTAGCGCGAATACGCAGTATTTT. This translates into CASSRHPGTSANTQYF.

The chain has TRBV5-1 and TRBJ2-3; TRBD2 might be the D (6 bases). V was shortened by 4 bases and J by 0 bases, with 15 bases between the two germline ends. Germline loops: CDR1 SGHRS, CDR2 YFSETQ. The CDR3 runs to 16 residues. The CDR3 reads CASSLELGLSTDTQYF. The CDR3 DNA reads TGCGCCAGCAGCCTCGAACTAGGACTAAGCACAGATACGCAGTATTTT.

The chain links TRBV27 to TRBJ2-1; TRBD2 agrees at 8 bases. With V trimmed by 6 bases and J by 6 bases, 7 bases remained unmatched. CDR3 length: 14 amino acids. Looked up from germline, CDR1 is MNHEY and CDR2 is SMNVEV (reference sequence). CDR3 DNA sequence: TGTGCCAGCAGCCCCGGGGGGGCGGTCAATGAGCAGTTCTTC. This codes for CASSPGGAVNEQFF.

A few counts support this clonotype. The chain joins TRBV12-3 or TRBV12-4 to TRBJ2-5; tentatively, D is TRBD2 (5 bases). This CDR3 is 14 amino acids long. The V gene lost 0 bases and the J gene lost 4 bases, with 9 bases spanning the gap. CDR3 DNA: TGTGCCAGCAGTTTAGCTAGCCGGGGAGAGACCCAGTACTTC. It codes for CASSLASRGETQYF.

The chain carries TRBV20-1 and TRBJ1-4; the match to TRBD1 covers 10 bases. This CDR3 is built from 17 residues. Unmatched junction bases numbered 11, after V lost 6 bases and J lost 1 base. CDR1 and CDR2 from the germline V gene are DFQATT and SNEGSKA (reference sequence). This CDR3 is CSARDRGYRGTNEKLFF. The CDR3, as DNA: TGCAGTGCCAGGGACAGGGGTTACAGAGGAACTAATGAAAAACTGTTTTTT.

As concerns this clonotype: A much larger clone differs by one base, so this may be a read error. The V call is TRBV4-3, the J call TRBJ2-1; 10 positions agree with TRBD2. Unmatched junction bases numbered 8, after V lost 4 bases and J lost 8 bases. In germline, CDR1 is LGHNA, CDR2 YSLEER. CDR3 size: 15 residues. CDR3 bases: TGCGCCAGCAGCCCCTCTAGCGGGGGTTTAGATGAGCAGTTCTTC. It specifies CASSPSSGGLDEQFF.

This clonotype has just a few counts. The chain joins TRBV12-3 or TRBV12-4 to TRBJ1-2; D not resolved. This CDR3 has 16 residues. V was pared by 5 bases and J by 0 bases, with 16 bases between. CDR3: CASSPRGGASNYGYTF. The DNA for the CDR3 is TGTGCCAGCAGTCCCCGGGGAGGAGCTTCTAACTATGGCTACACCTTC.

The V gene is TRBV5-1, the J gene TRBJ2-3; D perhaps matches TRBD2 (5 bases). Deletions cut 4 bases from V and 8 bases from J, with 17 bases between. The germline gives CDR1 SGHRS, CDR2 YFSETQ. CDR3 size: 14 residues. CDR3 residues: CASSPGRGAGTQYF. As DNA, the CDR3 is TGCGCCAGCAGCCCAGGACGGGGAGCTGGTACGCAGTATTTT.

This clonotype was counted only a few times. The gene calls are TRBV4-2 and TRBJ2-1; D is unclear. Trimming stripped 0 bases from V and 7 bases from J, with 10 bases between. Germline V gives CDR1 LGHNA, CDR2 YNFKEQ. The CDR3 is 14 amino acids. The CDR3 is CASSQERQANEQFF. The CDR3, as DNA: TGTGCCAGCAGCCAAGAAAGGCAAGCAAATGAGCAGTTCTTC.

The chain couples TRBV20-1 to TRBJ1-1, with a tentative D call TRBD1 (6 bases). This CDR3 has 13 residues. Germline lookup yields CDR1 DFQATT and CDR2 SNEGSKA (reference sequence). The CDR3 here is CTVDMGHLTEAFF. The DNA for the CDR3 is TGCACTGTAGATATGGGACACCTCACTGAAGCTTTCTTT.

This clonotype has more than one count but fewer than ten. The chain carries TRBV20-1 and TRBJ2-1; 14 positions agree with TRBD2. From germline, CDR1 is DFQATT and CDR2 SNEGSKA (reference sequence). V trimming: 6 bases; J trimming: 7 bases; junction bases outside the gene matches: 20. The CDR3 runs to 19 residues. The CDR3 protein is CSASDSGLAGVGTWNEQFF. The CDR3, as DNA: TGCAGTGCATCCGATTCGGGACTAGCGGGGGTTGGAACTTGGAATGAGCAGTTCTTC.

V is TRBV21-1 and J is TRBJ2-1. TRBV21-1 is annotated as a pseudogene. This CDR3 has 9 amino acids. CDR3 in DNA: TGTGCCAGCAAAGATGAGCAGTTCTTC. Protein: CASKDEQFF.

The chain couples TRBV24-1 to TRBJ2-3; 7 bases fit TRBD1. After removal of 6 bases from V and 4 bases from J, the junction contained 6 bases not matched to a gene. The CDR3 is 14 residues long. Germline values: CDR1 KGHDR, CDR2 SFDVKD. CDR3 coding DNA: TGTGCCACCAGTTTGACAGGGTCGTCAGATACGCAGTATTTT. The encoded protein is CATSLTGSSDTQYF.

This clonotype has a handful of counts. The chain's CDR3 is CSARVRTASTDTQYF. The CDR3 coding sequence is TGCAGTGCTAGAGTTCGAACAGCTAGCACAGATACGCAGTATTTT. The chain joins TRBV20-1 to TRBJ2-3; D unclear. Germline CDR1 is DFQATT and CDR2 is SNEGSKA (reference sequence). The CDR3 has 15 residues. V dropped 1 base and J dropped 0 bases, with 11 bases sitting between them.

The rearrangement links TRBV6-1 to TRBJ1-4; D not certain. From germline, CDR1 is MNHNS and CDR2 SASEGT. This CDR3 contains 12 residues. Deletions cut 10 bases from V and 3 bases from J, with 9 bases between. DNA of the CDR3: TGTGCCACCCACCGGGCTAATGAAAAACTGTTTTTT. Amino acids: CATHRANEKLFF.

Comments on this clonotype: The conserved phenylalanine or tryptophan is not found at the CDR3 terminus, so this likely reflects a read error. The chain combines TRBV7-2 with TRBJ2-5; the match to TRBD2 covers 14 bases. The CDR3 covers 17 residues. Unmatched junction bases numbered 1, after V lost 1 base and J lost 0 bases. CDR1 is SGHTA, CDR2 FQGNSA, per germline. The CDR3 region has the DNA TGTGCCAGCAGCTTAGGGACTAGCGGGGGGCACCAAGAGACCCAGTACTCC. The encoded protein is CASSLGTSGGHQETQYS.

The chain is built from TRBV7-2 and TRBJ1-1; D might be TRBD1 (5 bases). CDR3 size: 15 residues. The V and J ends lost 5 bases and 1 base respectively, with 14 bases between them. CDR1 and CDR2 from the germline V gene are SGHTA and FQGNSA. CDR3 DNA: TGTGCCAGCAGCATGGGACCCCAAGCGAACACTGAAGCTTTCTTT. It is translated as CASSMGPQANTEAFF.

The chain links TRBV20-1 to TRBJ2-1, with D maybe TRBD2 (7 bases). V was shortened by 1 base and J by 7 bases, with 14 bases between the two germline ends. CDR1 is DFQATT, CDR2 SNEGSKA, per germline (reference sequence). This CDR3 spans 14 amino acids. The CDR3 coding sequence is TGCAGTGCTAGAGTGGGGGGGGCAGTAAATGAGCAGTTCTTC. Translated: CSARVGGAVNEQFF.

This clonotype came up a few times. This CDR3 reads CSASKQYF. CDR3 in DNA: TGCAGTGCTAGTAAGCAGTACTTC. The J gene is TRBJ2-7, the V gene TRBV20-1; D not certain. The germline V gene has CDR1 DFQATT and CDR2 SNEGSKA (reference sequence). V lost 3 bases, J lost 8 bases, and 2 bases lay in between. The CDR3 consists of 8 residues.

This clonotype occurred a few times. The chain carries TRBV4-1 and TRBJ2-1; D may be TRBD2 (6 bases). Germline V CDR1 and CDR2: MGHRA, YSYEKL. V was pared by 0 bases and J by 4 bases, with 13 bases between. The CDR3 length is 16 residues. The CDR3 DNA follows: TGCGCCAGCAGCCAAGATGGGCGGGACGCATACAATGAGCAGTTCTTC. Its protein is CASSQDGRDAYNEQFF.

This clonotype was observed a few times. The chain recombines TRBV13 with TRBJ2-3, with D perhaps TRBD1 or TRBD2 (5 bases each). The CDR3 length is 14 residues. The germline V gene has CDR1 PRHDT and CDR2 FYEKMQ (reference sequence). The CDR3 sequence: CASTSGPGSDTQYF. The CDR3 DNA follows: TGTGCTAGTACCTCGGGACCGGGATCGGATACGCAGTATTTT.